The 27 T cell receptor beta chains below all came from one sample that was sequenced in a study of identical twins' blood T cells. TCRdb independently ran MiXCR on the 5' RACE reads; one entry per CDR3 protein. The data hold a few hundred thousand distinct CDR3 sequences, with 28% observed a single time. Source material: PBMCs. The receptors originated from a woman aged 18-49 years in good health.

This clonotype has more than one count but fewer than ten. This chain links TRBV27 with TRBJ2-1, with D tentatively TRBD1 or TRBD2 (5 bases each). CDR3 length: 12 residues. Germline CDR1 reads MNHEY; CDR2 reads SMNVEV (reference sequence). V lost 10 bases, J lost 9 bases, and 16 bases lay in between. The DNA of the CDR3 is TGTGCCACCAGCCCTTCTGGGGGTGAGCAGTTCTTC. Encoded protein: CATSPSGGEQFF.

The rearrangement uses TRBV5-1 and TRBJ1-1; D remains unclear. Germline assignment: CDR1 SGHRS and CDR2 YFSETQ. The CDR3 loop spans 16 amino acids. With 2 bases removed from V and 5 bases from J, the gap between germline ends came to 19 bases. CDR3 nucleotides: TGCGCCAGCAGCTTTAGGGCTACGGAGGAGAGAACTGAAGCTTTCTTT. Amino acid sequence: CASSFRATEERTEAFF.

The CDR3 loop reads CASIPHWAGTPYNSPLHF. CDR3 in DNA: TGTGCCAGCATCCCCCACTGGGCGGGAACTCCCTATAATTCACCCCTCCACTTT. The V call is TRBV7-7, the J call TRBJ1-6; no clear D gene. Germline V gene data show CDR1 as SSHAT and CDR2 as FNYEAQ (reference sequence). This CDR3 region has 18 residues. V shed 7 bases and J shed 2 bases, with 21 bases lying between them.

This clonotype turned up a few times. The V and J genes are TRBV20-1 and TRBJ2-1; 10 positions match TRBD2. Losses at the gene ends were 6 bases for V and 8 bases for J; bases not matched to a gene: 7. CDR1 is DFQATT, CDR2 SNEGSKA, per germline (reference sequence). The CDR3 is 13 residues long. CDR3 residues: CSAASGSKDEQFF. The CDR3 DNA is TGCAGTGCCGCTAGCGGGAGTAAAGATGAGCAGTTCTTC.

The chain joins TRBV14 to TRBJ1-3, with D possibly TRBD1 on 6 matching bases. Germline V gene sequence: CDR1 SGHDN, CDR2 FVKESK. The length of the CDR3 is 15 residues. Trimming shortened V by 1 base and J by 4 bases, and 11 bases separated the two germline ends. In DNA, the CDR3 is TGTGCCAGCAGCCAAGGTGGGACACAAGGAAACACCATATATTTT. It is translated as CASSQGGTQGNTIYF.

In regard to this clonotype: A much larger clonotype is one base distant, so this may be a read error. The chain links TRBV4-1 to TRBJ1-5; D gene unclear. Germline-derived CDR1 and CDR2 are MGHRA and YSYEKL. The ends were cut back, 3 bases at V and 6 bases at J, with 12 bases in the middle. The CDR3 spans 14 residues. CDR3: CASSHAWGSQPQHF. CDR3 sequence (DNA): TGCGCCAGCAGCCATGCATGGGGAAGTCAGCCCCAGCATTTT.

This clonotype was counted once. The chain is built from TRBV6-2 or TRBV6-3 and TRBJ2-7; TRBD1 agrees at 9 bases. The V gene's germline CDR1 is MNHEY and CDR2 SVGEGT. The V and J ends lost 6 bases and 3 bases, in that order; junction bases with no gene match: 6. The CDR3 sequence is 14 residues long. The CDR3 spells CASSEGQGFYEQYF. The CDR3, as DNA: TGTGCCAGCAGCGAGGGACAGGGATTCTACGAGCAGTACTTC.

This clonotype was observed a handful of times. This chain connects TRBV20-1 to TRBJ2-7; D might be TRBD2 (5 bases). The germline V gene encodes CDR1 DFQATT and CDR2 SNEGSKA (reference sequence). With 0 bases removed from V and 5 bases from J, the gap between germline ends came to 5 bases. This CDR3 contains 11 residues. CDR3 sequence reads: CSAREEDEQYF. In nucleotides, the CDR3 is TGCAGTGCTAGAGAGGAGGACGAGCAGTACTTC.

The table lists this clonotype with a few counts. The chain is built from TRBV7-8 and TRBJ1-4, with 7 bases matching TRBD1. V lost 5 bases and J lost 6; bases outside the gene matches: 12. This CDR3 has 16 amino acids. Germline lookup yields CDR1 SGHVS and CDR2 FQNEAQ. The CDR3 spells CASSGRTDRADEKLFF. DNA for the CDR3: TGTGCCAGCAGCGGGCGTACCGACAGGGCTGATGAAAAACTGTTTTTT.

In its sample, this clonotype was seen a few times. As DNA, the CDR3 is TGTGCCAGCAGTTCGGCTCCCGGACGGTCAAATTCACCCCTCCACTTT. Protein product: CASSSAPGRSNSPLHF. V gene TRBV6-5 combines with J gene TRBJ1-6; D call uncertain. There are 16 residues in the CDR3. The germline V gene encodes CDR1 MNHEY and CDR2 SVGAGI. The V gene lost 4 bases and the J gene lost 7 bases, with 17 bases spanning the gap.

This clonotype was seen a few times. This chain joins TRBV29-1 and TRBJ2-1; D is unresolved. CDR3 length: 15 residues. The germline V gene has CDR1 SQVTM and CDR2 ANQGSEA. V was clipped by 0 bases and J by 6 bases, with 15 bases between them. The CDR3 spells CSVEDPRISSNEQFF. The CDR3 nucleotides are TGCAGCGTTGAAGATCCTCGGATCTCGAGCAATGAGCAGTTCTTC.

V and J are TRBV4-2 and TRBJ2-5, with TRBD2 as a possible D gene (5 bases). The CDR3 contains 14 residues. Germline lookup yields CDR1 LGHNA and CDR2 YNFKEQ. V lost 3 bases, J lost 4 bases, and 12 bases lay in between. CDR3 residues: CASSQTKLGETQYF. The CDR3 nucleotides read TGTGCCAGCAGCCAGACTAAATTGGGAGAGACCCAGTACTTC.

The table lists this clonotype with many counts. The chain carries TRBV6-6 and TRBJ1-1; D not certain. Deletions cut 2 bases from V and 4 bases from J, with 8 bases between. Germline values: CDR1 MNHNY, CDR2 SVGAGI (reference sequence). The CDR3 covers 13 residues. CDR3 sequence: CASSYRVGTEAFF. The DNA of the CDR3 is TGTGCCAGCAGTTACAGGGTTGGCACTGAAGCTTTCTTT.

This sequence joins TRBV12-3 or TRBV12-4 and TRBJ1-1; possible D gene TRBD1, 6 bases. V was shortened by 5 bases and J by 3 bases, with 13 bases between the two germline ends. The CDR3 loop spans 14 amino acids. CDR3 residues: CASSGYDRYTEAFF. In nucleotides, the CDR3 is TGTGCCAGCAGTGGGTACGACAGGTACACTGAAGCTTTCTTT.

The chain employs TRBV13 and TRBJ1-5; 8 bases are a match to TRBD1. V was pared by 3 bases and J by 6 bases, with 10 bases of the junction left unmatched. The CDR3 sequence is 16 residues long. Germline CDR1 reads PRHDT; CDR2 reads FYEKMQ (reference sequence). The CDR3 DNA reads as TGTGCCAGCAGCTTCTCCAGGGGGCGGGGGTTTCAGCCCCAGCATTTT. This translates into CASSFSRGRGFQPQHF. The full variable domain, in which reference TRBV13 and TRBJ1-5 provide the parts outside the CDR3, is AAGVIQSPRHLIKEKRETATLKCYPIPRHDTVYWYQQGPGQDPQFLISFYEKMQSDKGSIPDRFSAQQFSDYHSELNMSSLELGDSALYFCASSFSRGRGFQPQHFGDGTRLSIL.

This clonotype was observed many times. The CDR3 loop reads CASGNQGRAKGYTF. The CDR3 nucleotides are TGTGCCAGCGGTAACCAAGGACGGGCTAAAGGCTACACCTTC. The chain couples TRBV3-1 to TRBJ1-2; D gene ambiguous. The V gene's germline CDR1 is LGHDT and CDR2 YNNKEL (reference sequence). The CDR3 spans 14 residues. V was pared by 8 bases and J by 8 bases, with 21 bases between.

This clonotype was observed at least ten times. The chain employs TRBV5-1 and TRBJ2-2; TRBD2 is a possible D gene (5 bases). The germline V gene encodes CDR1 SGHRS and CDR2 YFSETQ. The CDR3 spans 16 residues. The V end was cut by 2 bases, the J end by 4 bases, with 15 bases between. In DNA, the CDR3 is TGCGCCAGCAGCTTCGACGGACTGGCTATCACCGGGGAGCTGTTTTTT. It specifies CASSFDGLAITGELFF.

The CDR3 is CASSYTRDNQETQYF. As DNA, the CDR3 is TGTGCCAGCAGTTACACCAGGGACAACCAAGAGACCCAGTACTTC. The chain carries TRBV6-5 and TRBJ2-5, with TRBD1 as a possible D gene (6 bases). Germline V CDR1 and CDR2: MNHEY, SVGAGI. V was trimmed by 2 bases and J by 0 bases, leaving 10 bases between them. The CDR3 has 15 residues.

The V gene is TRBV20-1, the J gene TRBJ2-1, with a possible D match to TRBD2 (6 bases). The CDR3 is 15 amino acids. V lost 2 bases, J lost 2 bases, and 13 bases lay in between. Germline V gene sequence: CDR1 DFQATT, CDR2 SNEGSKA (reference sequence). The CDR3, as DNA: TGCAGTGCTAGACCCCCGAGCGGGCCCTACAATGAGCAGTTCTTC. Its translation is CSARPPSGPYNEQFF.

The chain employs TRBV20-1 and TRBJ2-7; tentatively, D is TRBD2 (5 bases). The CDR3 consists of 15 residues. Germline V gene data show CDR1 as DFQATT and CDR2 as SNEGSKA (reference sequence). Trimming pared 0 bases from V and 0 bases from J, leaving 12 bases between. The CDR3 protein is CSARDRGIISYEQYF. CDR3 DNA: TGCAGTGCTAGAGATCGAGGGATCATCTCCTACGAGCAGTACTTC.

A few counts support this clonotype. The rearrangement joins TRBV20-1 to TRBJ1-2; D gene ambiguous. V shed 5 bases and J shed 2 bases, with 15 bases lying between them. The CDR3 is 14 amino acids. In germline, CDR1 is DFQATT, CDR2 SNEGSKA (reference sequence). The CDR3: CSAVWTVRNYGYTF. In DNA, the CDR3 is TGCAGTGCTGTTTGGACCGTTAGGAACTATGGCTACACCTTC.

V and J are TRBV20-1 and TRBJ1-5, with TRBD1 as a possible D gene (6 bases). CDR3 length: 14 amino acids. Germline CDR1 and CDR2: DFQATT and SNEGSKA (reference sequence). The V gene lost 8 bases and the J gene lost 4 bases, with 18 bases spanning the gap. CDR3: CSTRQASPNQPQHF. CDR3 in DNA: TGCAGTACCCGACAGGCCAGTCCAAATCAGCCCCAGCATTTT.

In its sample, this clonotype was seen many times. J is TRBJ1-1 and V is TRBV10-1; possible D gene TRBD1, 5 bases. Trimming removed 5 bases at V and 10 bases at J, with 17 bases between. The CDR3 has 13 residues. Germline CDR1 WNHNN, CDR2 SYGVQD (reference sequence). CDR3: CASSPDPGLGAFF. The CDR3 DNA follows: TGCGCCAGCAGTCCAGACCCGGGACTTGGAGCTTTCTTT.

This clonotype has a handful of counts. DNA for the CDR3: TGCGCCAGCAGCCGCTTAGCCGGGACCACAACCGGGGAGCTGTTTTTT. The encoded protein is CASSRLAGTTTGELFF. The genes are TRBV5-1 and TRBJ2-2; the D call may be TRBD1 or TRBD2 (5 bases each). Germline-derived CDR1 and CDR2 are SGHRS and YFSETQ. The CDR3 has 16 amino acids. Trimming cost V 4 bases and J 5 bases, with 18 bases left between them.

The chain couples TRBV7-2 to TRBJ2-1; D tentatively reads TRBD1 or TRBD2 (5 bases each). This CDR3 contains 15 residues. V was pared by 2 bases and J by 7 bases, with 15 bases between. The germline V gene encodes CDR1 SGHTA and CDR2 FQGNSA. This chain's CDR3 is CASSLWGRIRNEQFF. CDR3 coding DNA: TGTGCCAGCAGCTTATGGGGGAGAATAAGGAATGAGCAGTTCTTC.

CDR3: CASTPGRRVSGANVLTF. CDR3 coding DNA: TGTGCCAGTACACCGGGACGTCGAGTCTCTGGGGCCAACGTCCTGACTTTC. The chain joins TRBV11-2 to TRBJ2-6; D is possibly TRBD1 or TRBD2 (5 bases each). CDR1 is SGHAT and CDR2 is FQNNGV in the germline V gene. This CDR3 has 17 amino acids. V lost 9 bases and J lost 0, with 18 bases in between.

V and J are TRBV5-1 and TRBJ2-1; D unresolved. The V gene's germline CDR1 is SGHRS and CDR2 YFSETQ. The V end was cut by 0 bases, the J end by 8 bases, with 6 bases between. This CDR3 is 12 amino acids long. This CDR3 is CASSLVFHEQFF. In DNA, the CDR3 is TGCGCCAGCAGCTTGGTTTTCCATGAGCAGTTCTTC.